This paragraph reports one TCR beta chain. The antigen is not known. This CDR3 is built from 16 residues. Trimming removed 0 bases at V and 2 bases at J, with 13 bases between. Germline V CDR1 and CDR2: SGHTA, FQGNSA. This specimen comes from a study of T cell responses to AZD1222 COVID-19 vaccine. Sequencing used immunoSEQ multiplex PCR; TCRdb keeps in-frame clones, though not all of them. The table includes over 65,000 clones, approximately 89% detected once. Study-wide points: Seropositive status at baseline applied to only five or six AZD1222 recipients. Dominant CD4 TCR responses targeted spike regions 160-218 and 743-854. Donors were largely white British and mainly female; clonal diversity was possibly underestimated.

The origin of this receptor is an adult who received the AZD1222 COVID-19 vaccine. The chain carries TRBV7-2 and TRBJ2-5; D is undetermined. The material was peripheral blood, obtained 28 days after the second AZD1222 dose. The CDR3 coding sequence is TGTGCCAGCAGCTTAGCGATCGTAAAGGGACAAGAGACCCAGTACTTC. Its translation is CASSLAIVKGQETQYF.